The entry below gives a single TCR beta chain sequence along with its context. Measured with immunoSEQ multiplex PCR; TCRdb has only the in-frame clones, and not every one. The sample yields around 170,000 clones, about 86% seen once. This sample is part of a study of blood T cell repertoires in COVID-19. Study-wide background: Some COVID-19 samples were acute and others convalescent; all came from the United States, Italy and Spain.

The germline CDR1 and CDR2 sequences are SNHLY and FYNNEI. After removal of 5 bases from V and 5 bases from J, the junction contained 7 bases not matched to a gene. The CDR3 covers 14 residues. The sequenced material came from peripheral blood. The TCR was taken from a man aged 45-65 years with active or convalescent COVID-19. This chain connects TRBV2 to TRBJ2-3, with TRBD2 matching 7 bases. This CDR3 is CASSPGLVVDTQYF. In DNA, the CDR3 is TGTGCCAGCAGTCCCGGACTAGTGGTAGATACGCAGTATTTT.